This T cell receptor beta chain was found in a study of PD-L1 blockade in urothelial cancer. Study as a whole: Reported median T cell count for blood samples was 140,000 to 150,000.

TCRdb keeps only in-frame clones here, not all; method: immunoSEQ multiplex PCR. Counted here are tens of thousands of clones, 82% occurring once; the ten biggest clones make up approximately 9.5%. Overall study results and limits: Durable-benefit cases showed more tumor-associated blood clone expansion at 3 weeks.

All patients handed over anywhere from 1 to 8 samples, pretreatment and on-treatment. A remark on this clone: Its target is not known.

Germline CDR1 is LNHDA and CDR2 is SQIVND (reference sequence). J gave up 7 bases and V 6 bases, and 11 bases lay outside the gene matches. This CDR3 has 15 amino acids. This TCR was sampled from a man between 70 and 80 years old with urothelial cancer. The rearrangement uses TRBV19 and TRBJ1-4, with 7 nucleotides matching TRBD1. The sequences come from PBMCs, collected around atezolizumab (anti-PD-L1) treatment. The CDR3 DNA reads as TGTGCCAGTAGAGACGCGACAGGGTTTGGTGAAAAACTGTTTTTT. Translation gives CASRDATGFGEKLFF.